The entry that follows covers one T cell receptor (beta chain) sequence. The antigen is unknown. Healthy donors of bone marrow made up the group. The CDR3 contains 18 residues. The germline V gene has CDR1 SGHVS and CDR2 FQNEAQ. V gave up 5 bases and J gave up 5 bases, with 22 bases separating them. PCR was performed using 60 Vbeta and 13 Jbeta primers. TCRdb's copy holds only in-frame clones and misses some; the assay was immunoSEQ multiplex PCR. The sample records fewer than 180,000 clones, less than 85% being singletons. This record comes from a study of cytomegalovirus exposure and HLA in healthy donors. Overall study findings and caveats: 15,000 to 20,000 TCR beta sequences were associated with HLA alleles at 0.05 false discovery rate in a later analysis.

Sequencing was carried out using PBMCs. The receptor was isolated from a man aged 45-65 years in good health and CMV-seropositive. The rearrangement links TRBV7-8 to TRBJ1-6; no clear D gene. This CDR3 reads CASSPIGDPTSDNSPLHF. The CDR3, as DNA: TGTGCCAGCAGCCCAATCGGAGACCCCACTAGCGATAATTCACCCCTCCACTTT.